This T cell receptor (beta chain) was obtained from a study of shared clonotypes between healthy human individuals. Regarding the study as a whole: Only blood was sampled, and tissue TCR repertoires likely differ from blood ones. On the whole, naive subsets had larger estimated richness than memory subsets had.

Sequencing was at deep level. Profiled with immunoSEQ multiplex PCR; TCRdb holds only in-frame clones, not every one. The sample holds around 2.1 million clones, approximately 96% seen once. This clone was observed a handful of times. As yet, its antigen is unknown. At the DNA level, this CDR3 is encoded by other sequences in the same sample as well. This clonotype was sampled from a man aged 18 to 29 in good health. The sample comprised naive CD4+ T cells sorted from blood. As to subset: CD45RA+ positively selected.

The CDR3 protein is CASSLGQDNSPLHF. The CDR3 bases are TGCGCCAGCAGCTTGGGACAGGATAATTCACCCCTCCACTTT. The gene calls are TRBV5-1 and TRBJ1-6; possibly TRBD1 for D (6 bases). The CDR3 sequence is 14 residues long. V was pared by 0 bases and J by 5 bases, with 6 bases between. CDR1 is SGHRS and CDR2 is YFSETQ in the germline V gene.